This record covers a single T cell receptor (beta chain). Antigen: not known. Only in-frame clones appear in the TCRdb table, and some are missing; sequencing was by immunoSEQ multiplex PCR. The table records roughly 98,000 clones, approximately 84% of them present only once. This sample was included in a study of T cell responses to AZD1222 COVID-19 vaccine. General study points: Across the whole spike, CD4 TCRs peaked at regions 160-218 and 743-854.

CDR1 and CDR2 (germline): KGHDR, SFDVKD. The CDR3 totals 14 residues. The ends lost 11 bases at V and 2 bases at J; junction bases unmatched: 8. The receptor comes from an adult who received the AZD1222 COVID-19 vaccine. The chain carries TRBV24-1 and TRBJ2-3; 8 bases agree with TRBD2. Sample: peripheral blood, taken 28 days after the second AZD1222 dose. The CDR3 sequence is CAIAAGGDTDTQYF. CDR3 coding DNA: TGTGCCATCGCGGCCGGGGGGGACACAGATACGCAGTATTTT.